The source of this T cell receptor beta chain is a study of cytomegalovirus exposure and HLA in healthy donors. The PCR ran on 60 Vbeta and 13 Jbeta primers. The assay was immunoSEQ multiplex PCR, and TCRdb's table has in-frame clones only and misses some. The table includes about 59,000 clones, just under 75% detected once. From germline, CDR1 is SEHNR and CDR2 FQNEAQ (reference sequence). The J segment lost 0 bases and the V segment lost 7 bases, leaving 3 bases of the junction unmatched. CDR3 length equals 14 residues. Sequencing used PBMCs. The clonotype was recovered from a man aged 25-45 years in good health and CMV-seropositive. The chain combines TRBV7-9 with TRBJ1-1; 9 bases line up with TRBD1. The CDR3 spells CASTTGGMNTEAFF. DNA of the CDR3: TGTGCCAGCACCACAGGGGGCATGAACACTGAAGCTTTCTTT.